One sample yielded the 24 T cell receptor beta chains listed below, sequenced in a study of control samples from healthy donors and cancer patients. This table comes from immunoSEQ multiplex PCR, and its TCRdb copy is limited to in-frame clones, with some not included. Of some 200,000 clones listed, roughly 94% were seen once; the top ten hold roughly 1.6%. The sequenced material came from blood. The source of these receptors is a man aged 50 to 60 in good health.

J is TRBJ2-7 and V is TRBV6-2 or TRBV6-3; 8 bases line up with TRBD2. Germline V gene lookup returns CDR1 MNHEY and CDR2 SVGEGT. There are 15 residues in the CDR3. Unmatched junction bases numbered 4, after V lost 2 bases and J lost 1 base. The CDR3 is CASSYSGLASYEQYV. DNA for the CDR3: TGTGCCAGCAGTTACAGTGGACTAGCTTCCTACGAGCAGTACGTC.

The CDR3 is CASSTQRSSYEQYF. The DNA of the CDR3 is TGTGCCAGCAGCACCCAAAGGAGCTCCTACGAGCAGTACTTC. V usage is TRBV7-2 and J usage is TRBJ2-7, with D uncertain. The V end lost 5 bases, the J end lost 0 bases, and 11 bases lay between the germline ends. This CDR3 has 14 amino acids. Per the germline V gene, CDR1 is SGHTA and CDR2 is FQGNSA.

The V gene is TRBV4-1, the J gene TRBJ1-1, with D unresolved. Germline lookup yields CDR1 MGHRA and CDR2 YSYEKL. The V end lost 0 bases, the J end lost 0 bases, and 8 bases lay between the germline ends. CDR3 length: 15 amino acids. CDR3 DNA: TGCGCCAGCAGCCAAGATCCGCAAATGAACACTGAAGCTTTCTTT. This translates into CASSQDPQMNTEAFF.

The rearrangement joins TRBV11-1 to TRBJ1-2; TRBD1 aligns across 10 bases. The germline V gene has CDR1 SGHAT and CDR2 FQDESV (reference sequence). J lost 1 base, V lost 5 bases, and 1 base had no gene match. The CDR3 runs 14 residues. In DNA, the CDR3 is TGTGCCAGCAGCGGGACAGGGGATAACTATGGCTACACCTTC. This sequence encodes CASSGTGDNYGYTF.

Details on this clone: Other DNA variants within this sample encode the same CDR3. This chain uses TRBV5-1 with TRBJ1-5; D may be TRBD1 (6 bases). Trimming left V 4 bases short and J 3 bases short, with 11 bases between. Germline V gene sequence: CDR1 SGHRS, CDR2 YFSETQ. The CDR3 has 14 amino acids. CDR3 sequence (DNA): TGCGCCAGCAGCCCCACAGGGCCCAATCAGCCCCAGCATTTT. Its protein is CASSPTGPNQPQHF.

The rearrangement links TRBV20-1 to TRBJ2-3, with D tentatively TRBD2 (6 bases). V was trimmed by 3 bases and J by 6 bases, leaving 19 bases between them. Per germline, CDR1 DFQATT and CDR2 SNEGSKA (reference sequence). CDR3 size: 15 residues. CDR3 nucleotide sequence: TGCAGTGCTAGTTTTTCGGGGACTCCGGGGGATACGCAGTATTTT. This translates into CSASFSGTPGDTQYF.

The rearrangement uses TRBV27 and TRBJ2-1; the match to TRBD2 covers 12 bases. V dropped 2 bases and J dropped 0; count of bases not matched to a gene: 5. The CDR3 covers 18 residues. Germline values: CDR1 MNHEY, CDR2 SMNVEV (reference sequence). CDR3 loop: CASSLTSGGPVSYNEQFF. CDR3 coding DNA: TGTGCCAGCAGTTTAACTAGCGGGGGGCCGGTCTCCTACAATGAGCAGTTCTTC.

The chain is built from TRBV15 and TRBJ2-7; TRBD1 matches at 8 bases. There are 15 residues in the CDR3. J was trimmed by 1 base and V by 2 bases; bases with no gene match: 4. Germline lookup yields CDR1 LNHNV and CDR2 YYDKDF (reference sequence). The CDR3 region is CATSRTTGGSYEQYV. DNA of the CDR3: TGTGCCACCAGCAGAACCACAGGGGGGTCCTACGAGCAGTACGTC.

The V and J genes are TRBV13 and TRBJ2-1, with D unclear. CDR1 is PRHDT and CDR2 is FYEKMQ in the germline V gene (reference sequence). Deletions cut 5 bases from V and 8 bases from J, with 13 bases between. The CDR3 length is 13 residues. CDR3: CASSPGRLHEQFF. The CDR3 DNA is TGTGCCAGCAGCCCTGGACGGTTACATGAGCAGTTCTTC.

This chain links TRBV10-3 with TRBJ1-5, with D possibly TRBD1 on 5 matching bases. The length of the CDR3 is 14 residues. Germline V gives CDR1 ENHRY, CDR2 SYGVKD. Trimming took 4 bases from V and 4 from J, leaving 11 bases between them. In DNA, the CDR3 is TGTGCCATCAGTGTTTCAGGGTCGAATCAGCCCCAGCATTTT. Translated, it gives CAISVSGSNQPQHF.

This chain joins TRBV19 and TRBJ1-1; no clear D. From germline, CDR1 is LNHDA and CDR2 SQIVND (reference sequence). The CDR3 loop spans 13 amino acids. The germline V and J ends were trimmed by 8 bases and 3 bases, with 13 bases remaining between them. The chain's CDR3 is CASGLRMDTEAFF. Written as DNA, the CDR3 is TGTGCCAGTGGACTCCGAATGGACACTGAAGCTTTCTTT.

The chain has TRBV19 and TRBJ1-1; a weak D match, TRBD1 (6 bases). The CDR3 extends over 15 amino acids. Between the trimmed V and J ends, which lost 6 bases and 0 bases, there was a span of 14 bases. CDR1 and CDR2 (germline): LNHDA, SQIVND (reference sequence). The CDR3 nucleotides read TGTGCCAGTAGGGAGAGGACAGCCTTGAACACTGAAGCTTTCTTT. Protein sequence: CASRERTALNTEAFF.

As DNA, the CDR3 is TGTGCCAGCTCACCAAGCAGGCAGGGCGACACTGAAGCTTTCTTT. Its protein product is CASSPSRQGDTEAFF. This chain connects TRBV18 to TRBJ1-1; D might be TRBD1 (5 bases). CDR1 and CDR2 from the germline V gene are KGHSH and LQKENI. Trimming took 2 bases from V and 3 from J, leaving 13 bases between them. CDR3 length: 15 residues.

This clone was found once. The chain is built from TRBV29-1 and TRBJ2-1; 12 bases agree with TRBD2. This CDR3 comprises 13 residues. V lost 4 bases and J lost 8; bases outside the gene matches: 3. CDR1 and CDR2 from the germline V gene are SQVTM and ANQGSEA. CDR3 residues: CSVASGGADEQFF. Here the CDR3 DNA reads TGCAGCGTTGCTAGCGGGGGGGCCGATGAGCAGTTCTTC.

The chain carries TRBV18 and TRBJ2-1; 8 bases line up with TRBD1. Germline CDR1 KGHSH, CDR2 LQKENI. V shed 3 bases and J 2 bases; nucleotides not matched to a gene: 6. This CDR3 has 16 amino acids. The CDR3 nucleotides are TGTGCCAGCTCACCTCTCGACAGGGGCGCCTACAATGAGCAGTTCTTC. Amino acid sequence: CASSPLDRGAYNEQFF.

The gene calls are TRBV19 and TRBJ1-1, with 9 nucleotides matching TRBD1. Germline V CDR1 and CDR2: LNHDA, SQIVND (reference sequence). The CDR3 runs to 16 residues. V was pared by 7 bases and J by 1 base, with 10 bases of the junction left unmatched. The chain's CDR3 is CASTPRTGGANTEAFF. DNA for the CDR3: TGTGCCAGTACCCCAAGAACAGGGGGCGCGAACACTGAAGCTTTCTTT.

CDR3: CASSLGTGGNTIYF. CDR3 bases: TGTGCCAGCAGCCTCGGGACCGGTGGAAACACCATATATTTT. The chain joins TRBV2 to TRBJ1-3, with D possibly matching TRBD1 (5 bases). The CDR3 totals 14 residues. Germline CDR1 and CDR2: SNHLY and FYNNEI. The ends were cut back, 6 bases at V and 3 bases at J, with 12 bases in the middle.

The chain uses TRBV27 and TRBJ1-1; 7 nucleotides match TRBD1. V dropped 1 base and J dropped 6; count of bases not matched to a gene: 8. This CDR3 has 15 amino acids. The germline gives CDR1 MNHEY, CDR2 SMNVEV (reference sequence). The CDR3 DNA follows: TGTGCCAGCAGTTTATTGGCCAGGGGGAAATCTGAAGCTTTCTTT. Translated: CASSLLARGKSEAFF.

V gene TRBV12-3 or TRBV12-4 combines with J gene TRBJ1-5; no clear D. The germline V and J ends were trimmed by 7 bases and 9 bases, with 16 bases remaining between them. This CDR3 comprises 13 residues. CDR3 DNA: TGTGCCAGCAATTCCGGGGTTGGTGTGCCCCAGCATTTT. It is translated as CASNSGVGVPQHF.

The chain has TRBV14 and TRBJ2-1; D remains ambiguous. The CDR3 runs to 13 residues. Germline-derived CDR1 and CDR2 are SGHDN and FVKESK. The V and J ends lost 4 bases and 4 bases respectively, with 8 bases between them. CDR3 bases: TGTGCCAGCAGCCCGACGCAGTACAATGAGCAGTTCTTC. This gives the protein CASSPTQYNEQFF.

CDR3 in amino acids: CASSPESKSSAGKGKLFF. CDR3 DNA sequence: TGTGCCAGCTCACCTGAGAGTAAGTCGAGCGCCGGAAAGGGAAAACTGTTTTTT. This chain connects TRBV18 to TRBJ1-4; D remains ambiguous. CDR1 is KGHSH, CDR2 LQKENI, per germline. Trimming left V 3 bases short and J 10 bases short, with 27 bases between. This CDR3 region has 18 residues.

This clone came up once. The chain links TRBV2 to TRBJ1-1; weak D call: TRBD1 (5 bases). Germline assignment: CDR1 SNHLY and CDR2 FYNNEI. The CDR3 spans 14 residues. V was cut by 7 bases and J by 1 base, with 13 bases left in between. The CDR3 coding sequence is TGTGCCAGCACCCTACAGGCGACGAACACTGAAGCTTTCTTT. It codes for CASTLQATNTEAFF.

J is TRBJ1-2 and V is TRBV6-5; a possible D gene is TRBD1 (5 bases). V was clipped by 5 bases and J by 5 bases, with 12 bases between them. CDR3 size: 13 residues. Germline values: CDR1 MNHEY, CDR2 SVGAGI. The CDR3 protein is CASSPGPLYGYTF. The CDR3 bases are TGTGCCAGCAGTCCGGGACCGTTATATGGCTACACCTTC.

The chain joins TRBV10-2 to TRBJ1-5; D is unclear. Trimming stripped 7 bases from V and 3 bases from J, with 10 bases between. The CDR3 spans 13 residues. Per germline, CDR1 WSHSY and CDR2 SAAADI. In nucleotides, the CDR3 is TGCGCCAGCACCGCTGGCCACAATCAGCCCCAGCATTTT. This sequence encodes CASTAGHNQPQHF.